Listed here is a single TCR beta chain. This sequence may be a read error, since a much larger clone differs from it by one base. The sample originates from a study of blood T cells in healthy people across ages. The sample, about 10 milliliters of peripheral blood, was drawn from each donor. Total RNA extracted from each sample amounted to at least 6 micrograms. The V end was cut by 7 bases, the J end by 8 bases, with 15 bases between. This CDR3 contains 13 residues. CDR1 and CDR2 from the germline V gene are LNHNV and YYDKDF (reference sequence). A second PCR of roughly 7 to 11 cycles used a sample-barcoded 5' primer and a J-beta primer mix. A template-switch adaptor containing 12 random nucleotides labeled each cDNA molecule. One entry per CDR3 protein results from TCRdb running MiXCR on the 5' RACE reads. The data contain about 780,000 distinct CDR3 sequences, about half of them singletons.

This TCR was sampled from a man older than 75 in good health. V is TRBV15 and J is TRBJ2-4, with D tentatively TRBD2 (6 bases). Sequenced: blood. CDR3 DNA: TGTGCCACCACTATGGACGGGGGATACATTCAGTACTTC. This translates into CATTMDGGYIQYF.